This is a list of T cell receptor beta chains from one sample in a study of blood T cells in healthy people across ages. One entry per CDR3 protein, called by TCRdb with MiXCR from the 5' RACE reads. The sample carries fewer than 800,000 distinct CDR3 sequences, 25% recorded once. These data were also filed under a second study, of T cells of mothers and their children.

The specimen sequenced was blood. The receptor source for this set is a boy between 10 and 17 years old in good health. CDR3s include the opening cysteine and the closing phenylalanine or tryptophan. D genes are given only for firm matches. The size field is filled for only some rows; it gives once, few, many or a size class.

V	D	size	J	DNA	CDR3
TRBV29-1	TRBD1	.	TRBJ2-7	TGCAGCGTTGAAGCCCGAGGACAGGGGGTCTACGAGCAGTACTTC	CSVEARGQGVYEQYF
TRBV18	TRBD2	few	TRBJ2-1	TGTGCCAGCTCACCAAGTCCGACTAGCGGGAGTTGGGGCGTCAATGAGCAGTTCTTC	CASSPSPTSGSWGVNEQFF
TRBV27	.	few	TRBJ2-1	TGTGCCAGCAGTTTAGGGGCAGGGGCCCATGGGGAGCAGTTCTTC	CASSLGAGAHGEQFF
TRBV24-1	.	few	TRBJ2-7	TGTGCCACCAGTGATTTGCGAATGGGGGGCAACGAGCAGTACTTC	CATSDLRMGGNEQYF
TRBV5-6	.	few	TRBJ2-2	TGTGCCAGCAGCTTCACGGGACTCCTGAACACCGGGGAGCTGTTTTTT	CASSFTGLLNTGELFF
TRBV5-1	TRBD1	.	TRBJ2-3	TGCGCCAGCACCAGGACAGGGGGCGCAGATACGCAGTATTTT	CASTRTGGADTQYF
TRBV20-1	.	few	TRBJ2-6	TGCAGTGCTAGGCCCGCCCGGTCCTCTGGGGCCAACGTCCTGACTTTC	CSARPARSSGANVLTF
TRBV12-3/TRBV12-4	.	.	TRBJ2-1	TGTGCCAGCAGTGCGGATGAGCAGTTCTTC	CASSADEQFF
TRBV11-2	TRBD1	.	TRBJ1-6	TGTGCCAGCAGCTTAGGCAAGGGGGACAGGGTGAATTCACCCCTCCACTTT	CASSLGKGDRVNSPLHF
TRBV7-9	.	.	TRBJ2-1	TGTGCCAGCAGCTCCCCCCTCAATGAGCAGTTCTTC	CASSSPLNEQFF
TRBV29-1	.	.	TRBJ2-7	TGCAGCGTTTGGCCGGGACTGGGAAACTACGAGCAGTACTTC	CSVWPGLGNYEQYF
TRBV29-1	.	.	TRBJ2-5	TGCAGCGTTGAAGATGGGGGCGGTACGAGGGAGACCCAGTACTTC	CSVEDGGGTRETQYF
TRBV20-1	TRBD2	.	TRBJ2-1	TGCAGTGCTACCGGGGAGGGCACCTGGACTAGCGGGAGGGATTACAATGAGCAGTTCTTC	CSATGEGTWTSGRDYNEQFF
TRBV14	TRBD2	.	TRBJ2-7	TGTGCCAGCAGCCAAGATAGAGGAGGGACTAGCGGCCTCTCCTACGAGCAGTACTTC	CASSQDRGGTSGLSYEQYF
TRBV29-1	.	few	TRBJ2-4	TGCAGCGTTGGGATAGTACCGGGACTTGGGGCCAAAAACATTCAGTACTTC	CSVGIVPGLGAKNIQYF
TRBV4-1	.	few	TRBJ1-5	TGCGCCAGCAGCCAATTCGGGGTTCAGCCCCAGCATTTT	CASSQFGVQPQHF
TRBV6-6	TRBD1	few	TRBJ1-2	TGTGCCAGCAGTTACCAAGACACAGGGGGGCTATATGGCTACACCTTC	CASSYQDTGGLYGYTF
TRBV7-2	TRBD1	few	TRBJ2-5	TGTGCCAGCAGCCCATACCCGGGACAGGGTTACGAGACCCAGTACTTC	CASSPYPGQGYETQYF
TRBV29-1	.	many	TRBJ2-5	TGCAGCGTAACCGTGGGTAATGCGGGGGAGACCCAGTACTTC	CSVTVGNAGETQYF
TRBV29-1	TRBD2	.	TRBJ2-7	TGCAGCGTTGGGGGGGACATACTAGCGGAAAGCTCCTACGAGCAGTACTTC	CSVGGDILAESSYEQYF
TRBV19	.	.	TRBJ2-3	TGTGCCAGTAGTATCCCGGGGGCTACAGATACGCAGTATTTT	CASSIPGATDTQYF
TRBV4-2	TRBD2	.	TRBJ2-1	TGTGCCAGCAGCGAAGGACTAGCATACGATGAGCAGTTCTTC	CASSEGLAYDEQFF
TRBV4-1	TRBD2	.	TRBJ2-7	TGCGCCAGCAGCCAAGAGGCCGAGACTAGCGTATACGAGCAGTACTTC	CASSQEAETSVYEQYF
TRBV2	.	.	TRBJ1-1	TGTGCCAGCAGAGGATCCGGGGGCTTAGTTCCGGTGGCTTTT	CASRGSGGLVPVAF
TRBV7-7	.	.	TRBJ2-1	TGTGCTAGCGGCTTAGATTCGGCAGGGAGCAATGAGCAGTTCTTC	CASGLDSAGSNEQFF
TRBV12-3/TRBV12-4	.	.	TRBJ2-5	TGTGCCAGCAGTTCCTTAGACCTACAGCAAGAGACCCAGTACTTC	CASSSLDLQQETQYF
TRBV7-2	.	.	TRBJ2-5	TGTGCCAGCAGCTTGGGGGGACGGTACGAAGAGACCCAGTACTTC	CASSLGGRYEETQYF
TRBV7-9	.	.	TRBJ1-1	TGTGCCAGCAGCTGGGAAGAGGCGGGAGACACTGAAGCTTTCTTT	CASSWEEAGDTEAFF
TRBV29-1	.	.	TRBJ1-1	TGCAGCGTTAAGAGGGCGGCTGAAGCTTTCTTT	CSVKRAAEAFF
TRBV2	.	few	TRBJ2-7	TGTGCCAGCCGAGGTCCTATTTCCTACGAGCAGTACTTC	CASRGPISYEQYF
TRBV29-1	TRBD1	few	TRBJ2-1	TGCAGCGGGTGGACAGGAGGCAATGAGCAGTTCTTC	CSGWTGGNEQFF
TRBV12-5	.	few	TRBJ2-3	TGTGCTAGTGGCCCCGTCGGATCGGATACGCAGTATTTT	CASGPVGSDTQYF
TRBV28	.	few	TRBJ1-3	TGTGCCAGCAGTTTATCGGGTGGAAACACCATATATTTT	CASSLSGGNTIYF
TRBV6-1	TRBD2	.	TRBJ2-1	TGTGCCAGCAGTGGCCCAGCGGGGGAAGTGAATGAGCAGTTCTTC	CASSGPAGEVNEQFF
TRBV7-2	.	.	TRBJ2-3	TGTGCCAGCAACTTAGGGGCAGGGTCGACAGATACGCAGTATTTT	CASNLGAGSTDTQYF
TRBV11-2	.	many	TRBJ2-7	TGTGCCAGCAGCTGGGGTACCTACGAGCAGTACTTC	CASSWGTYEQYF
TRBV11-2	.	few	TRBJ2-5	TGTGCCAGCAGCGCGGGCCAAGAGACCCAGTACTTC	CASSAGQETQYF
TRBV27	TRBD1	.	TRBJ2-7	TGTGCCAGCATCAAGACAGGGTCCTACGAGCAGTACTTC	CASIKTGSYEQYF
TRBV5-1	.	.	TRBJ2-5	TGCGCCAGCAGCCCTGACCCGAACACCCGCCAAGAGACCCAGTACTTC	CASSPDPNTRQETQYF
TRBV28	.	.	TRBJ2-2	TGTGCCACCTCGGGCAGGGACACCGGGGAGCTGTTTTTT	CATSGRDTGELFF
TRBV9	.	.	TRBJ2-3	TGTGCCAGCAGCGTAAACGGTCTCTTCACAGATACGCAGTATTTT	CASSVNGLFTDTQYF